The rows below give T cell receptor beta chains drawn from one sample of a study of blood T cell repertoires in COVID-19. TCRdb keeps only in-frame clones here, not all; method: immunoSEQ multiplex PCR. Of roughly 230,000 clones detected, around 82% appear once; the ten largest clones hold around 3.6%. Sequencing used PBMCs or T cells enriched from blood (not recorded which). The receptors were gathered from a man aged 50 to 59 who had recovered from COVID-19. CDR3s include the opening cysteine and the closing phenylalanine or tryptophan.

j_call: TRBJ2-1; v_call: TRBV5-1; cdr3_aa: CASSLVTQATQVDEQFF
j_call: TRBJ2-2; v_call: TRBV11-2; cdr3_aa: CASRPGQGAGELFF
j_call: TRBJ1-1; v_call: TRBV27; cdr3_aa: CASRSDRLNTEAFF
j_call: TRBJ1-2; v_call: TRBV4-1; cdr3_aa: CASSQEGAGGYTF
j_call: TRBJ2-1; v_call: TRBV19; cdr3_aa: CASRRKQGLYNEQFF
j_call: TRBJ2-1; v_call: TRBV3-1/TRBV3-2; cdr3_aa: CASSQAEEQFF
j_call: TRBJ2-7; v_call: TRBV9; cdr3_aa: CASSTTSGPYEQYF
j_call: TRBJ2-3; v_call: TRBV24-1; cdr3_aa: CATSSYLAGATDTQYF
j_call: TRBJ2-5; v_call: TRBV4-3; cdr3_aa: CASSQDISSQETQYF
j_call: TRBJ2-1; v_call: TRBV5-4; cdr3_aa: CASSLLLGAGEQFF
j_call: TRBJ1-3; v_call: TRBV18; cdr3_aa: CASSPGGSGNTIYF
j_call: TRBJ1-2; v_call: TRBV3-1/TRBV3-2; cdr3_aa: CASSQATELGYTF
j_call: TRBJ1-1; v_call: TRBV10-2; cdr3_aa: CASSETGRGTEAFF
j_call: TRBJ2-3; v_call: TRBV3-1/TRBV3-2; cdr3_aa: CASSWDRGILDTQYF
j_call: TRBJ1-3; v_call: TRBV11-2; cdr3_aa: CASSLSGPGNTIYF
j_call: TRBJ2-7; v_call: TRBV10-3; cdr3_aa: CAIRKNGGNSYEQYF
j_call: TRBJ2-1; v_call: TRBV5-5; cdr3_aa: CASRGLAGEQFF
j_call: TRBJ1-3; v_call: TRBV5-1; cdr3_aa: CASSFQGVSGNTIYF
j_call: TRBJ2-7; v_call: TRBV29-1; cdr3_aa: CSVGQGRDFYEQYF
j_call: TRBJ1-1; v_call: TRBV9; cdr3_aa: CASSKTKQTEAFF
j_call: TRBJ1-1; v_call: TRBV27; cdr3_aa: CASSLSGRPGTEAFF
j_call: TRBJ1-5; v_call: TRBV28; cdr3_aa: CASTTGTGGVTEPQHF
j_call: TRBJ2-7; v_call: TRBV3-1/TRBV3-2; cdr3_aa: CASSLTSGKANSYEQYF
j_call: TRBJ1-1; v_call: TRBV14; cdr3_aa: CASSPLGGGAKTEAFF
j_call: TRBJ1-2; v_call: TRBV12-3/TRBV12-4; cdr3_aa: CASVDRSYGYTF
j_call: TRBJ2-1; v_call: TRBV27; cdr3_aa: CASSSSRTGIHEQFF
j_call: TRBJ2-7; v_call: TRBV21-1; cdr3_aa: CASIWGTGDHEQYF
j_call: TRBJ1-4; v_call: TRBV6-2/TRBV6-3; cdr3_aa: CASSYGGTSSATNEKLFF
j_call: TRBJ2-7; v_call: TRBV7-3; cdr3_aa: CASSTGTGAREQYF
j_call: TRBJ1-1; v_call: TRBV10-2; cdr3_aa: CASSVRTGQGASTEAFF
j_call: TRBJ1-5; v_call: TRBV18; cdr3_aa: CASSPRTGGWSQHF
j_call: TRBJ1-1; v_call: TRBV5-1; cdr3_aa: CASSLEEGAGTEAFF
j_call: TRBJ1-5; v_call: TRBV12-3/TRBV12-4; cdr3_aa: CASSSTGYQPQHF
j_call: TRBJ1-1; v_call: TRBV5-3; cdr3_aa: CARSPSQASRANRGQWGTEAFF
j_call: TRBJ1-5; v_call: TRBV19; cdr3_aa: CASSPTGSQPQHF
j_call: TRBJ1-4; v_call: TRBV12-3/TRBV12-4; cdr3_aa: CASSGSGREKLFF
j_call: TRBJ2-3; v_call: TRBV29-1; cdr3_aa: CSVEDGGTSGGAMMDTQYF
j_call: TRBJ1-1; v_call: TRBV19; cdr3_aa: CASSIGSTGGRTEAFF
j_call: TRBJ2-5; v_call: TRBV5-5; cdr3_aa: CASSSGTSGRAGETQYF
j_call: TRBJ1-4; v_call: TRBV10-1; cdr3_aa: CASIPVAGLEKLFF
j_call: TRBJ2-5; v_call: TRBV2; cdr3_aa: CASSEEGLGIETQYF
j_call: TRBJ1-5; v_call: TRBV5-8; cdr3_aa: CASSLLSGGLGQPQHF
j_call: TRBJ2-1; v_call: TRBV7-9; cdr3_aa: CASSFRGGSEQFF
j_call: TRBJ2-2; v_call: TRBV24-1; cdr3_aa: CATSDLPRELNTGELFF
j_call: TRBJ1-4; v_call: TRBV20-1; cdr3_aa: CSASGSPNEKLFF
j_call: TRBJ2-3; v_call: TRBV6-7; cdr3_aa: CASSYSSGPCSDTQYF